This paragraph covers one TCR beta chain sequence. Repertoires were generated with immunoSEQ multiplex PCR, while TCRdb's copy carries only in-frame clones and drops some. Of about 150,000 clones listed, approximately 80% are singletons. These data are taken from a study of blood T cell repertoires in COVID-19. Study details: Material from acute and convalescent COVID-19 was sourced from the United States, Italy and Spain. The analysed material was cDNA or gDNA that came from T cells, B-cell-depleted T cells, or PBMCs.

Enrolment of Seattle patients took place during active infection, and they were followed longitudinally. Germline V gene sequence: CDR1 MDHEN, CDR2 SYDVKM. There are 14 residues in the CDR3. The V segment lost 6 bases and the J segment 6 bases; nucleotides outside the gene matches: 7. This chain joins TRBV28 and TRBJ1-3; 8 bases match TRBD1. Sequenced sample: peripheral blood. The receptor's source is a woman aged 60-75 years with COVID-19, enrolled during active disease. The CDR3 protein is CASSIQGAVNTIYF. The CDR3 DNA follows: TGTGCCAGCAGCATTCAGGGGGCGGTAAACACCATATATTTT. The variable domain in full, with the rest retrieved from reference TRBV28 and TRBJ1-3, is DVKVTQSSRYLVKRTGEKVFLECVQDMDHENMFWYRQDPGLGLRLIYFSYDVKMKEKGDIPEGYSVSREKKERFSLILESASTNQTSMYLCASSIQGAVNTIYFGEGSWLTVV.